A single T cell receptor (beta chain) is shown here with its context. The sample comes from a study of blood T cell repertoires in COVID-19. V lost 4 bases, J lost 5 bases, and 11 bases lay in between. This CDR3 is 12 amino acids long. The germline gives CDR1 GTSNPN, CDR2 SVGIG (reference sequence). Seattle's enrolled individuals joined amid active infection and were then monitored longitudinally. Study processing details: Reference gene primer amplification gave nucleated cell count estimates. The assay was immunoSEQ multiplex PCR, and TCRdb's table has in-frame clones only and misses some. V, J and clone size derive from that table, while D and trimming were established from the DNA sequence. The sample lists 250,000 to 350,000 clones, approximately 90% occurring once.

The sample comprised peripheral blood. The clonotype originates from a woman in her fifties or sixties with COVID-19, enrolled during active disease. The chain combines TRBV30 with TRBJ2-5; D may be TRBD1 (6 bases). CDR3 in amino acids: CAWKTGGETQYF. DNA for the CDR3: TGTGCCTGGAAGACAGGAGGCGAGACCCAGTACTTC. The variable domain in full, completed from reference TRBV30 and TRBJ2-5, reads SQTIHQWPATLVQPVGSPLSLECTVEGTSNPNLYWYRQAAGRGLQLLFYSVGIGQISSEVPQNLSASRPQDRQFILSSKKLLLSDSGFYLCAWKTGGETQYFGPGTRLLVL.